The clone carrying this T cell receptor beta chain was picked up one time. This sample was taken from a study of blood T cell repertoires in COVID-19. About the study: Sites across the United States, Italy and Spain contributed samples from acute and convalescent COVID-19. PBMCs, B-cell-depleted T cells, or T cells were the source of the cDNA or gDNA that made up the material.

Sequencing was performed with immunoSEQ multiplex PCR; in TCRdb, only in-frame clones are kept and a portion is missing. The repertoire holds about 460,000 clones, with 80% to 90% as singletons. Germline assignment: CDR1 SQVTM and CDR2 ANQGSEA. Trimming took 4 bases from V and 4 from J; bases not matched to a gene: 7. The CDR3 loop spans 15 amino acids. The sequenced sample consisted of PBMCs or T cells enriched from blood (not recorded which). The rearrangement links TRBV29-1 to TRBJ1-1, with 12 bases fitting TRBD1. This sequence was found in a woman aged 60-75 years who had recovered from COVID-19. CDR3 loop: CSVGGQGAVGTEAFF. CDR3 nucleotides: TGCAGCGTTGGGGGACAGGGGGCGGTGGGCACTGAAGCTTTCTTT.